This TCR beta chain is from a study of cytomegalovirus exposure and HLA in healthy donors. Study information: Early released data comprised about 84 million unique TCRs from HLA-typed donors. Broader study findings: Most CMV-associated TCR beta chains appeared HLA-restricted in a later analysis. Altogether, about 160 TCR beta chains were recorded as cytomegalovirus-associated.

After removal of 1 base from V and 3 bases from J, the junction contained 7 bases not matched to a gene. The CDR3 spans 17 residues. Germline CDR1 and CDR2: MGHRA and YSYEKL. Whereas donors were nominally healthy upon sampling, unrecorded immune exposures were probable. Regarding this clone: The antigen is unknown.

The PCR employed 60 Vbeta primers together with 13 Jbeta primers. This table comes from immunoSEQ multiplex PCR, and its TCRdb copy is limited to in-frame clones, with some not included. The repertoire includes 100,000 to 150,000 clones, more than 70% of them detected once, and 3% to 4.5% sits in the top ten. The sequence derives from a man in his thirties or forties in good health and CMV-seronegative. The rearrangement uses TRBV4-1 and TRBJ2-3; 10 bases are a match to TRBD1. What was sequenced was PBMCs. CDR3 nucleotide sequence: TGCGCCAGCAGCCAAGGAAAGACAGGGGGCTGGACAGATACGCAGTATTTT. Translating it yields CASSQGKTGGWTDTQYF.